The TCR beta chain described here comes from a study of blood T cell repertoires in COVID-19. Using immunoSEQ multiplex PCR, the repertoire was profiled, and TCRdb retains in-frame clones only, with some absent. The sample records 180,000 or so clones, around nine tenths being singletons. The CDR3 is made up of 13 amino acids. Looked up from germline, CDR1 is SQVTM and CDR2 is ANQGSEA. Trimming stripped 5 bases from V and 0 bases from J, with 10 bases between. The sequencing input was peripheral blood. This chain uses TRBV29-1 with TRBJ1-2; TRBD1 might be the D (6 bases). The TCR comes from a man aged 65-85 years with acute or convalescent COVID-19. The CDR3 region is CSVRQAANYGYTF. The DNA of the CDR3 is TGCAGCGTTAGACAGGCTGCTAACTATGGCTACACCTTC.